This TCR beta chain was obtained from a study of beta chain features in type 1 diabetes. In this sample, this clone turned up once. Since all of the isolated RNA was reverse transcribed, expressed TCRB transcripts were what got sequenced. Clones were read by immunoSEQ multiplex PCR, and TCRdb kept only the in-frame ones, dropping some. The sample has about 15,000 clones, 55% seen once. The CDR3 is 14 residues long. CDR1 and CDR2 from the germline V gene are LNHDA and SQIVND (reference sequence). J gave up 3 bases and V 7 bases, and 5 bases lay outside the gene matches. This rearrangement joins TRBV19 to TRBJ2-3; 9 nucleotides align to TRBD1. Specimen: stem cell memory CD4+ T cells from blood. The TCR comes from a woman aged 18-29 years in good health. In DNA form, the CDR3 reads TGTGCCAGTAAACAGGGGGCGACGACAGATACGCAGTATTTT. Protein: CASKQGATTDTQYF.